One sample yielded the 7 T cell receptor beta chains listed below, sequenced in a study of long-term antiretroviral therapy in people with HIV. The run of the v3.0 immunoSEQ assay was at survey level. Sequenced by immunoSEQ multiplex PCR; TCRdb stores in-frame clones only, minus some. Among tens of thousands of clones, about 80% were seen once, and the ten largest hold about 11%. The sample was unsorted PBMCs, taken 1.1 years before starting antiretroviral therapy. These receptors originate from a woman aged 35 to 49 with HIV.

A single count supports this clone. The chain is built from TRBV18 and TRBJ1-5; TRBD1 aligns across 8 bases. CDR3 length: 16 amino acids. Germline CDR1 reads KGHSH; CDR2 reads LQKENI. V was pared by 3 bases and J by 3 bases, with 7 bases of the junction left unmatched. In nucleotides, the CDR3 is TGTGCCAGCTCACCCGGGACAGGAGTTTACAATCAGCCCCAGCATTTT. It codes for CASSPGTGVYNQPQHF. Looking up the rest from reference TRBV18 and TRBJ1-5 gives the full variable domain: NAGVMQNPRHLVRRRGQEARLRCSPMKGHSHVYWYRQLPEEGLKFMVYLQKENIIDESGMPKERFSAEFPKEGPSILRIQQVVRGDSAAYFCASSPGTGVYNQPQHFGDGTRLSIL.

The V gene is TRBV2, the J gene TRBJ1-5; 10 nucleotides agree with TRBD1. The CDR3 spans 18 residues. CDR1 and CDR2 from the germline V gene are SNHLY and FYNNEI. With 2 bases clipped from V and 0 bases from J, the junction kept 7 bases outside the gene matches. CDR3 protein: CASSETGTGVYSNQPQHF. In DNA form, the CDR3 reads TGTGCCAGCAGTGAAACGGGGACAGGGGTTTATAGCAATCAGCCCCAGCATTTT.

This chain joins TRBV2 and TRBJ2-7; D uncertain. CDR3 length: 12 amino acids. Trimming pared 8 bases from V and 3 bases from J, leaving 11 bases between. Per germline, CDR1 SNHLY and CDR2 FYNNEI. The CDR3 DNA is TGTGCCAGCGCTACGTTGGGCTACGAGCAGTACTTC. This gives the protein CASATLGYEQYF.

In its sample, this clone was seen once. The chain employs TRBV19 and TRBJ2-5; possible D gene TRBD2, 6 bases. This CDR3 is built from 13 residues. The germline CDR1 and CDR2 sequences are LNHDA and SQIVND (reference sequence). V was cut by 6 bases and J by 7 bases, with 15 bases left in between. CDR3 DNA: TGTGCCAGTAGCCCTCGGGAGCCAGGGACCCAGTACTTC. This gives the protein CASSPREPGTQYF.

This rearrangement joins TRBV12-5 to TRBJ2-1; D ambiguous. CDR3 length: 13 amino acids. V dropped 5 bases and J dropped 3 bases, with 8 bases sitting between them. Germline CDR1 is LGHNT and CDR2 is FRNRAP. The chain's CDR3 is CASGPSDYNEQFF. The CDR3 DNA is TGTGCTAGTGGTCCCTCAGACTACAATGAGCAGTTCTTC.

The table lists this clone with a few counts. V gene TRBV4-1 combines with J gene TRBJ1-5; 7 bases are a match to TRBD1. The V gene's germline CDR1 is MGHRA and CDR2 YSYEKL. Trimming removed 0 bases from V and 2 bases from J; junction bases left unmatched: 10. The CDR3 spans 18 residues. For the CDR3, the DNA is TGCGCCAGCAGCCAAGATCATTCAGGGGGTTACGGCAATCAGCCCCAGCATTTT. Translated: CASSQDHSGGYGNQPQHF.

The genes are TRBV29-1 and TRBJ1-4; D not certain. The V end was cut by 5 bases, the J end by 8 bases, with 12 bases between. Germline-derived CDR1 and CDR2 are SQVTM and ANQGSEA. This CDR3 region has 12 residues. The CDR3 coding sequence is TGCAGCGTTTTTGCGCAGGCGGAAAAACTGTTTTTT. This sequence encodes CSVFAQAEKLFF.